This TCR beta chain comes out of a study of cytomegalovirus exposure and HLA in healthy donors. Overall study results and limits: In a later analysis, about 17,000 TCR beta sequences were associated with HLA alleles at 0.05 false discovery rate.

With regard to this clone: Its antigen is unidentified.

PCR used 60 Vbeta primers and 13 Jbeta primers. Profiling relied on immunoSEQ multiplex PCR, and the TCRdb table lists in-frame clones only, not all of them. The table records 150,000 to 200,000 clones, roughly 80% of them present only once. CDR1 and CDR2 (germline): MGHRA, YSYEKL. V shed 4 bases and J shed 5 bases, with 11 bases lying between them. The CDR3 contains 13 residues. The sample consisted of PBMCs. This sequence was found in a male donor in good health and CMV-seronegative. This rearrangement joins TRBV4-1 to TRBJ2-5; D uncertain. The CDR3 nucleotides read TGCGCCAGCAGCCGGTTACCCAGGGAGACCCAGTACTTC. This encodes CASSRLPRETQYF.